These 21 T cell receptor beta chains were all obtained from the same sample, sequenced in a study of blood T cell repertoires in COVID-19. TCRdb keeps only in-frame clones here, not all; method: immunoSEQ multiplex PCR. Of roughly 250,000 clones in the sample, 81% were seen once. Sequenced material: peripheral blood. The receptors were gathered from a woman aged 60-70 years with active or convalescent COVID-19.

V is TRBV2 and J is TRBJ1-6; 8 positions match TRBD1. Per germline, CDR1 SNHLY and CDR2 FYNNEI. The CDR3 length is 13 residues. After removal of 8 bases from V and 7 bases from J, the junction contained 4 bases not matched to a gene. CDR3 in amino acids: CASQDRENSPLHF. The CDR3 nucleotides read TGTGCCAGCCAGGACAGGGAGAATTCACCCCTCCACTTT.

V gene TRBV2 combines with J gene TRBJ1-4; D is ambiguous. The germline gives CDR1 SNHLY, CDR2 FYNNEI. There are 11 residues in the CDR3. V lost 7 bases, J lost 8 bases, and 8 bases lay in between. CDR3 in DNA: TGTGCCAGCACAGTGGCCGAAAAACTGTTTTTT. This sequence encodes CASTVAEKLFF.

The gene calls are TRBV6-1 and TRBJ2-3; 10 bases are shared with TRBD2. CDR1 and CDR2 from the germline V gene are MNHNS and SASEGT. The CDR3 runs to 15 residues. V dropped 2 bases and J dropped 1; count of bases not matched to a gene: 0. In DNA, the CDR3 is TGTGCCAGCAGTGAAACTAGCGGGGGCACAGATACGCAGTATTTT. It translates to CASSETSGGTDTQYF.

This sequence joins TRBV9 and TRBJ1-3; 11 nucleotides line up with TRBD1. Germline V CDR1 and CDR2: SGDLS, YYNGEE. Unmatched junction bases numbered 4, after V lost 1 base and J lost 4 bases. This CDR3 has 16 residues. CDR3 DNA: TGTGCCAGCAGCGTACGGGACAGGGGGTCGGGAAACACCATATATTTT. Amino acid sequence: CASSVRDRGSGNTIYF.

This CDR3 is CARIPGTYEQYF. In DNA, the CDR3 is TGTGCCAGGATACCGGGAACCTACGAGCAGTACTTC. The chain has TRBV19 and TRBJ2-7; perhaps TRBD2 as D (5 bases). This CDR3 has 12 amino acids. V lost 9 bases, J lost 2 bases, and 11 bases lay in between. The germline gives CDR1 LNHDA, CDR2 SQIVND (reference sequence). The variable domain in full, completed from reference TRBV19 and TRBJ2-7, reads DGGITQSPKYLFRKEGQNVTLSCEQNLNHDAMYWYRQDPGQGLRLIYYSQIVNDFQKGDIAEGYSVSREKKESFPLTVTSAQKNPTAFYLCARIPGTYEQYFGPGTRLTVT.

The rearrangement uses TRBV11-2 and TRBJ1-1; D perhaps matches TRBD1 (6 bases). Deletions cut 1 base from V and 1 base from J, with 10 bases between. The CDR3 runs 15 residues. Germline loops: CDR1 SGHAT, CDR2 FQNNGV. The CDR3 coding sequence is TGTGCCAGCAGCTTAGGCCAGGGGAGGAACACTGAAGCTTTCTTT. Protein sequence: CASSLGQGRNTEAFF.

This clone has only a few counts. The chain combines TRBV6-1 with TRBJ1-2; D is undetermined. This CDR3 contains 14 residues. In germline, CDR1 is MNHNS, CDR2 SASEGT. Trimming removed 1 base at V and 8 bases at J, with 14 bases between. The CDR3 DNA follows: TGTGCCAGCAGTGAAGATGTGGCGATCAGGGGCTACACCTTC. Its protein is CASSEDVAIRGYTF.

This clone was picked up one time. The CDR3 spells CASSPRMSGNSPLHF. DNA of the CDR3: TGTGCCAGCAGCCCACGGATGTCAGGGAATTCACCCCTCCACTTT. The gene calls are TRBV9 and TRBJ1-6, with TRBD1 as a possible D gene (5 bases). The length of the CDR3 is 15 residues. V lost 4 bases to trimming and J lost 7 bases, with 15 bases between them. Germline CDR1 and CDR2: SGDLS and YYNGEE.

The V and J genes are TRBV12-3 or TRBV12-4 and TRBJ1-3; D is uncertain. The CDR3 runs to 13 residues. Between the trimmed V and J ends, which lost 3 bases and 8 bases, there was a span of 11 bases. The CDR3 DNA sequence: TGTGCCAGCAGTTTTTCACGGAGAGACACCATATATTTT. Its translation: CASSFSRRDTIYF.

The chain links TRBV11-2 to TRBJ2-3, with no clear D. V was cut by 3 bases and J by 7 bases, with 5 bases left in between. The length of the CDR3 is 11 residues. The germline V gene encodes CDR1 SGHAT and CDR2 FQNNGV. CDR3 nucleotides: TGTGCCAGCAGCTTCAGAAATACGCAGTATTTT. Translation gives CASSFRNTQYF.

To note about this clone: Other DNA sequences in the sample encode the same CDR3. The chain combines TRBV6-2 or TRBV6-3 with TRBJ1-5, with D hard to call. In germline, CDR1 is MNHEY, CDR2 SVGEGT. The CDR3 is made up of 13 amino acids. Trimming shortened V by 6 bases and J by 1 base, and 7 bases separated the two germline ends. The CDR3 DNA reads TGTGCCAGCAGCAGACAAAGCAATCAGCCCCAGCATTTT. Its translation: CASSRQSNQPQHF.

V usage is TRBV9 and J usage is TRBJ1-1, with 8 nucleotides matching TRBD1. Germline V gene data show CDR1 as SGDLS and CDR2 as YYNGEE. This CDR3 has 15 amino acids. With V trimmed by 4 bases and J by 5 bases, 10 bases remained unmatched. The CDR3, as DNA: TGTGCCAGCAGCCTCCCCCGGACAGGGAGGACTGAAGCTTTCTTT. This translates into CASSLPRTGRTEAFF.

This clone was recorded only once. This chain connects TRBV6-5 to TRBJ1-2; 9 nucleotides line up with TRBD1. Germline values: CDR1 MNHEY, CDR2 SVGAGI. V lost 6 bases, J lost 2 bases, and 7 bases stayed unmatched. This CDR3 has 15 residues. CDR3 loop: CASRGPGQGNYGYTF. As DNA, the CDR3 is TGTGCCAGCAGAGGACCGGGACAGGGAAACTATGGCTACACCTTC.

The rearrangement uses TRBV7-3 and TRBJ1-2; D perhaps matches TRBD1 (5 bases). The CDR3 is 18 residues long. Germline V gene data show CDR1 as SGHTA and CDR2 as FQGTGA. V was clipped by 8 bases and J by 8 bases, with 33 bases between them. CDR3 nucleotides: TGTGCCAGCGCTTCTTATACATCCGCCCCGGGGCAGGGAGGGGGCTACACCTTC. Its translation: CASASYTSAPGQGGGYTF. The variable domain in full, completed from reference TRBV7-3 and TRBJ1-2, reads GAGVSQTPSNKVTEKGKYVELRCDPISGHTALYWYRQSLGQGPEFLIYFQGTGAADDSGLPNDRFFAVRPEGSVSTLKIQRTERGDSAVYLCASASYTSAPGQGGGYTFGSGTRLTVV.

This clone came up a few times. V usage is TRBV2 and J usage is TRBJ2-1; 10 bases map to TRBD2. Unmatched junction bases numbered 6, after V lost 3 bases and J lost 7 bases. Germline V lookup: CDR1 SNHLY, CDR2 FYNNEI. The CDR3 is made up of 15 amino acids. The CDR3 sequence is CASSEGPSGGNEQFF. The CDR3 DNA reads TGTGCCAGCAGTGAGGGTCCTAGCGGGGGAAATGAGCAGTTCTTC.

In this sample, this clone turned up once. The CDR3, as DNA: TGCAGCGTTAGGGACACTCGCAGATCCACTGAAGCTTTCTTT. It is translated as CSVRDTRRSTEAFF. V is TRBV29-1 and J is TRBJ1-1; D is possibly TRBD1 (6 bases). Germline V gene sequence: CDR1 SQVTM, CDR2 ANQGSEA. Trimming shortened V by 5 bases and J by 4 bases, and 17 bases separated the two germline ends. The CDR3 has 14 amino acids. Combining the CDR3 with reference TRBV29-1 and TRBJ1-1 gives the whole variable domain SAVISQKPSRDICQRGTSLTIQCQVDSQVTMMFWYRQQPGQSLTLIATANQGSEATYESGFVIDKFPISRPNLTFSTLTVSNMSPEDSSIYLCSVRDTRRSTEAFFGQGTRLTVV.

The CDR3 here is CASSGGSGGWGYTGELFF. Written as DNA, the CDR3 is TGCGCCAGCAGCGGAGGGTCAGGGGGCTGGGGCTACACCGGGGAGCTGTTTTTT. The chain combines TRBV5-1 with TRBJ2-2; 8 bases line up with TRBD1. The CDR3 is made up of 18 amino acids. Trimming removed 4 bases from V and 3 bases from J; junction bases left unmatched: 14. The germline V gene encodes CDR1 SGHRS and CDR2 YFSETQ.

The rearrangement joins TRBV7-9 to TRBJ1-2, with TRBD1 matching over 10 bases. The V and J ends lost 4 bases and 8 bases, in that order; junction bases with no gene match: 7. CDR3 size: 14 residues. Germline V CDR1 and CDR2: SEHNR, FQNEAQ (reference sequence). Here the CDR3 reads CASSSGTGVEGYTF. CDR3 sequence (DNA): TGTGCCAGCAGCTCCGGGACAGGGGTAGAAGGCTACACCTTC.

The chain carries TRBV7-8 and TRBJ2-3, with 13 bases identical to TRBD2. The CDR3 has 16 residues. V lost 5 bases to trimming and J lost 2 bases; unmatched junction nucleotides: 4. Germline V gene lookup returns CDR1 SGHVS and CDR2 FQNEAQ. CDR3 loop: CASSMGLAGNTDTQYF. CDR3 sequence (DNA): TGTGCCAGCAGCATGGGACTAGCGGGGAACACAGATACGCAGTATTTT.

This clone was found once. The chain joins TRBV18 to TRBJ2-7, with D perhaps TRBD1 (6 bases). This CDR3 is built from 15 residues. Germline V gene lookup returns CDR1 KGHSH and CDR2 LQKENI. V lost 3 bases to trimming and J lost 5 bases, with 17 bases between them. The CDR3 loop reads CASSPAGTGMDEQYF. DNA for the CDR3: TGTGCCAGCTCACCCGCGGGCACAGGGATGGACGAGCAGTACTTC.

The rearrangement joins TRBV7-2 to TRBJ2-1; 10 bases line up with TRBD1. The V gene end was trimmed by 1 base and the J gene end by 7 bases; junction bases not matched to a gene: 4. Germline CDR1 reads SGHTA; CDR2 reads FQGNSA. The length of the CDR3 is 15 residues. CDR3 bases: TGTGCCAGCAGCTTAGGAGGGACAGGGGCGAATGAGCAGTTCTTC. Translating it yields CASSLGGTGANEQFF.